The following is a T cell receptor beta chain sequence with its context. Followed over time, Seattle patients had been enrolled while infection was active. This sample stems from a study of blood T cell repertoires in COVID-19. Germline lookup yields CDR1 SGHTA and CDR2 FQGNSA. V lost 1 base and J 0 bases, leaving 10 bases between the germline ends. The CDR3 extends over 16 amino acids. This table comes from immunoSEQ multiplex PCR, and its TCRdb copy is limited to in-frame clones, with some not included. This sample has about 250,000 clones, with approximately 88% found just once. This clonotype originated in a woman in her thirties with COVID-19, enrolled during active disease. The sequenced sample consisted of peripheral blood. V and J are TRBV7-2 and TRBJ1-3; the D is unclear. The CDR3 DNA reads TGTGCCAGCAGCTTAGGGGCAACATACTCTGGAAACACCATATATTTT. Protein sequence: CASSLGATYSGNTIYF. Complete variable domain (other parts from reference TRBV7-2 and TRBJ1-3): GAGVSQSPSNKVTEKGKDVELRCDPISGHTALYWYRQSLGQGLEFLIYFQGNSAPDKSGLPSDRFSAERTGGSVSTLTIQRTQQEDSAVYLCASSLGATYSGNTIYFGEGSWLTVV.